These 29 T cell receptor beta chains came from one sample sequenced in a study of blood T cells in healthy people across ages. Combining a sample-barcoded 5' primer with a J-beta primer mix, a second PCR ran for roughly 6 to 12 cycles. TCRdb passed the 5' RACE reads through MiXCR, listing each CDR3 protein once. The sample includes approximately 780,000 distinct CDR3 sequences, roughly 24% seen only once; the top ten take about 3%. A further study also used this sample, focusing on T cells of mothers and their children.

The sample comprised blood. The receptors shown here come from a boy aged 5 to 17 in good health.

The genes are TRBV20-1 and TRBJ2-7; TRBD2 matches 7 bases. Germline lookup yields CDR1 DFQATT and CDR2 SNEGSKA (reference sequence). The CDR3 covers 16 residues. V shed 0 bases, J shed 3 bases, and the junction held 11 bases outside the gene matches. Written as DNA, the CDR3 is TGCAGTGCTAGAGATTCCGGACTAGGCACCCTCTACGAGCAGTACTTC. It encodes CSARDSGLGTLYEQYF.

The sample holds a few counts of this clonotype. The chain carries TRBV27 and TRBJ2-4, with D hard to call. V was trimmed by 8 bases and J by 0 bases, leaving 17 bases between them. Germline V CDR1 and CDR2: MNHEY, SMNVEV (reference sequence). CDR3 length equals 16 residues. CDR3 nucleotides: TGTGCCAGCCGAGACCGAGGCCTTCTAGCCAAAAACATTCAGTACTTC. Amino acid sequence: CASRDRGLLAKNIQYF.

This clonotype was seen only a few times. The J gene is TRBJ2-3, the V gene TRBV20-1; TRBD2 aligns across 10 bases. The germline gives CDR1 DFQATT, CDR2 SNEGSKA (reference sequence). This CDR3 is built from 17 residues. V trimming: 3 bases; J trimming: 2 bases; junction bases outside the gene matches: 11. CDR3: CSASLGLAGDPTDTQYF. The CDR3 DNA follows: TGCAGTGCTAGTTTGGGTCTAGCGGGGGACCCCACAGATACGCAGTATTTT.

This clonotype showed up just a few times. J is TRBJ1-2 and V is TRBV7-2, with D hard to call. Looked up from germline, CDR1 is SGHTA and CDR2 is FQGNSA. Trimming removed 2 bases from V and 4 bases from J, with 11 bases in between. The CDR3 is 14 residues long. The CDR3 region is CASSLHNSVYGYTF. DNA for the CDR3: TGTGCCAGCAGCTTACACAACTCAGTCTATGGCTACACCTTC.

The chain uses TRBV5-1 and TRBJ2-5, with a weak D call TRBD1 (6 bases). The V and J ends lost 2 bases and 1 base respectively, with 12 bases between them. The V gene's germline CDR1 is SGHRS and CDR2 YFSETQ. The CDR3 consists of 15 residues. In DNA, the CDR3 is TGCGCCAGCAGCTTCCTAGGACAGCCCCAAGAGACCCAGTACTTC. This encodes CASSFLGQPQETQYF.

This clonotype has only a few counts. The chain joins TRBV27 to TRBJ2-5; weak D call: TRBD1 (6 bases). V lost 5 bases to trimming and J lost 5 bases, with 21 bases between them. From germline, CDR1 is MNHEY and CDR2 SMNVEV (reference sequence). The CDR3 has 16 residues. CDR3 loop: CASSRAYREQMETQYF. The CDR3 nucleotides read TGTGCCAGCAGTCGCGCTTACAGGGAACAGATGGAGACCCAGTACTTC.

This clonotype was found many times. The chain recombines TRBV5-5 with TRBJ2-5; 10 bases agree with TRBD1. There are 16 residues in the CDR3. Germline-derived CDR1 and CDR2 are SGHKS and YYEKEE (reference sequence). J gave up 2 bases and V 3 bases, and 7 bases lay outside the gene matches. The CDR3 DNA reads TGTGCCAGCAGCTCTCCGGACAGGGGGGGGCAAGAGACCCAGTACTTC. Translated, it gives CASSSPDRGGQETQYF. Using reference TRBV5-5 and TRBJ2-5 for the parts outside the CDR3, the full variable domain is DAGVTQSPTHLIKTRGQQVTLRCSPISGHKSVSWYQQVLGQGPQFIFQYYEKEERGRGNFPDRFSARQFPNYSSELNVNALLLGDSALYLCASSSPDRGGQETQYFGPGTRLLVL.

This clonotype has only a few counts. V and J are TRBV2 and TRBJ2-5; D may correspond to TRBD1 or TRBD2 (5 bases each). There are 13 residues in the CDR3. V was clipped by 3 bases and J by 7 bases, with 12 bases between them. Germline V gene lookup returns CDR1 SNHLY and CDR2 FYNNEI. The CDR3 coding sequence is TGTGCCAGCAGTGACGGGGCAGGGAGGACCCAGTACTTC. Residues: CASSDGAGRTQYF. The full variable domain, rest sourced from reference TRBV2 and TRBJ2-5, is EPEVTQTPSHQVTQMGQEVILRCVPISNHLYFYWYRQILGQKVEFLVSFYNNEISEKSEIFDDQFSVERPDGSNFTLKIRSTKLEDSAMYFCASSDGAGRTQYFGPGTRLLVL.

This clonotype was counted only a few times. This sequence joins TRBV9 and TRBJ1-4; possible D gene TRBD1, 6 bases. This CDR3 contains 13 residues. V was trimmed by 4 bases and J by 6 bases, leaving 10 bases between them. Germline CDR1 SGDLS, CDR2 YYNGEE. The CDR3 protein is CASSPGTHEKLFF. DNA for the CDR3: TGTGCCAGCAGCCCGGGGACACATGAAAAACTGTTTTTT.

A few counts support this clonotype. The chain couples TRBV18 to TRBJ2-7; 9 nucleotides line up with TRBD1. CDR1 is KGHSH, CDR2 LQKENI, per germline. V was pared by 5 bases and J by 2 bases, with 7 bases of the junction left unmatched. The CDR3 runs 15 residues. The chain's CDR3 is CASSTSGQGPYEQYF. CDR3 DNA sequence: TGTGCCAGCTCAACCTCGGGACAGGGCCCCTACGAGCAGTACTTC. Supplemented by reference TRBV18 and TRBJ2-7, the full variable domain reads NAGVMQNPRHLVRRRGQEARLRCSPMKGHSHVYWYRQLPEEGLKFMVYLQKENIIDESGMPKERFSAEFPKEGPSILRIQQVVRGDSAAYFCASSTSGQGPYEQYFGPGTRLTVT.

This CDR3 is CSVEEGWRWTF. DNA of the CDR3: TGCAGCGTTGAAGAGGGGTGGCGCTGGACCTTC. V usage is TRBV29-1 and J usage is TRBJ1-2, with unresolved D. This CDR3 region has 11 residues. The ends were cut back, 0 bases at V and 14 bases at J, with 13 bases in the middle. CDR1 is SQVTM and CDR2 is ANQGSEA in the germline V gene. Filled out from reference TRBV29-1 and TRBJ1-2, the complete variable domain reads SAVISQKPSRDICQRGTSLTIQCQVDSQVTMMFWYRQQPGQSLTLIATANQGSEATYESGFVIDKFPISRPNLTFSTLTVSNMSPEDSSIYLCSVEEGWRWTFGSGTRLTVV.

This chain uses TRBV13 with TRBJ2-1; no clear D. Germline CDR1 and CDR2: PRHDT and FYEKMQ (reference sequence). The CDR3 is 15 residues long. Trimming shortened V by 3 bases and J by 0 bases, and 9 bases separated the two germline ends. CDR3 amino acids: CASSFFLSSYNEQFF. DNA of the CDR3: TGTGCCAGCAGCTTCTTCCTCAGCTCCTACAATGAGCAGTTCTTC.

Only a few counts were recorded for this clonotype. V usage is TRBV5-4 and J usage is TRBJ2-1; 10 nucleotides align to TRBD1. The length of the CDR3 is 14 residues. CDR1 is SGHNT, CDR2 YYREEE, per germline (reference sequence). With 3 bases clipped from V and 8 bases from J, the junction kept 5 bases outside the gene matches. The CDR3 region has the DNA TGTGCCAGCAGCTCGCGGACAGGGGGAGATGAGCAGTTCTTC. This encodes CASSSRTGGDEQFF.

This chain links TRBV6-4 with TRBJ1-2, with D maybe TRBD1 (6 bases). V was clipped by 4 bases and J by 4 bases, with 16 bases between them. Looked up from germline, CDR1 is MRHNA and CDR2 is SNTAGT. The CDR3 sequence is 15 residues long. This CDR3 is CASSATVQGGYGYTF. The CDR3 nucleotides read TGTGCCAGCAGTGCGACTGTACAGGGCGGCTATGGCTACACCTTC.

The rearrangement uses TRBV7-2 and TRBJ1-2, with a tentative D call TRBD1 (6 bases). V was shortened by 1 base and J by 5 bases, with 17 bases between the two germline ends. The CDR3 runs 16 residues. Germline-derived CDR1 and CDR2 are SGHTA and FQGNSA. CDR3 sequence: CASSLGQGSARYGYTF. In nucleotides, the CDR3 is TGTGCCAGCAGCTTAGGGCAGGGGTCAGCTCGGTATGGCTACACCTTC.

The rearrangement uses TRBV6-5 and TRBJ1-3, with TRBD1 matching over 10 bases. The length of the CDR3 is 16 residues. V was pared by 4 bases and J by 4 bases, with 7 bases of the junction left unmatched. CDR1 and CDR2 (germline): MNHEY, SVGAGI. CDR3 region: CASSSDRGRSGNTIYF. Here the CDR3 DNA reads TGTGCCAGCAGTTCCGACAGGGGGCGATCCGGAAACACCATATATTTT.

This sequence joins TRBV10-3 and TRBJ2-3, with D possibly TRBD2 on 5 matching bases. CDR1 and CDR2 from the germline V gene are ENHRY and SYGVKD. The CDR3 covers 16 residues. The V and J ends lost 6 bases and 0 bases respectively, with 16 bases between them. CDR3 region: CAISPNSVFSTDTQYF. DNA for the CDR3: TGTGCCATCAGCCCGAATAGCGTTTTTAGCACAGATACGCAGTATTTT.

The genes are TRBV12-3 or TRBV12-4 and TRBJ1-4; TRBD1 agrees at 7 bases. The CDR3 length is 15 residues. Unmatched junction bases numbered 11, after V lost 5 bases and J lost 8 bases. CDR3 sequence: CASSPTMDRKEKLFF. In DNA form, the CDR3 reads TGTGCCAGCAGTCCTACGATGGACAGGAAAGAAAAACTGTTTTTT.

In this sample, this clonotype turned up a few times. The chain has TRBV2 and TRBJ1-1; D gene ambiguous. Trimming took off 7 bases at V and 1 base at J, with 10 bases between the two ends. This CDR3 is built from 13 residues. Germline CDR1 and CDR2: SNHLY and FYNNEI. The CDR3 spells CASTQAGNTEAFF. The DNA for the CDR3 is TGTGCCAGCACCCAAGCAGGGAACACTGAAGCTTTCTTT.

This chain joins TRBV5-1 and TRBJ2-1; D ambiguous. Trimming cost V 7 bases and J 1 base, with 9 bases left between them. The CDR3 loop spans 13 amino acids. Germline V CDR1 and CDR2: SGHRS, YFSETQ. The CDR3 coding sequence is TGCGCCAGCCATCGGACGTCCTACAATGAGCAGTTCTTC. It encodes CASHRTSYNEQFF.

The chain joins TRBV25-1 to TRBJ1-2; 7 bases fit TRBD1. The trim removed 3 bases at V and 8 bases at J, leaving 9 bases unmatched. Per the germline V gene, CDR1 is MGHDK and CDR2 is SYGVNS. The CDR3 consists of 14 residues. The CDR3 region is CASSDRGQYEGYTF. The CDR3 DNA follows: TGTGCCAGCAGTGACCGGGGACAGTACGAGGGCTACACCTTC.

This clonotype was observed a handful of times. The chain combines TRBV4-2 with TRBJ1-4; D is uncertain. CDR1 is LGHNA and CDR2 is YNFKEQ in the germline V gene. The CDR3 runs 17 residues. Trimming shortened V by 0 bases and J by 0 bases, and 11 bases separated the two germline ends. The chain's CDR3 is CASSQDLGSPTNEKLFF. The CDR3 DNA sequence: TGTGCCAGCAGCCAAGATCTGGGCAGCCCAACTAATGAAAAACTGTTTTTT.

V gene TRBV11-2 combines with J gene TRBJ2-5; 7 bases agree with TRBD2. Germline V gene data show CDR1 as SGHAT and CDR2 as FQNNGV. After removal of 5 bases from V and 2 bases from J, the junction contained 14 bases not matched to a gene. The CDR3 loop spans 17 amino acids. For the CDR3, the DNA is TGTGCCAGCAGCCCTCCCTGGGGAGGGAGGGCACAAGAGACCCAGTACTTC. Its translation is CASSPPWGGRAQETQYF.

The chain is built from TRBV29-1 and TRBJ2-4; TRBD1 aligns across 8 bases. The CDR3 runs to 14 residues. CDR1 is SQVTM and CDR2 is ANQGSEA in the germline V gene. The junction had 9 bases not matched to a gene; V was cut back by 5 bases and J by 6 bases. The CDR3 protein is CSVPLTGAGNIQYF. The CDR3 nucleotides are TGCAGCGTTCCCCTGACAGGGGCTGGAAACATTCAGTACTTC. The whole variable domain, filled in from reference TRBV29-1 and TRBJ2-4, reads SAVISQKPSRDICQRGTSLTIQCQVDSQVTMMFWYRQQPGQSLTLIATANQGSEATYESGFVIDKFPISRPNLTFSTLTVSNMSPEDSSIYLCSVPLTGAGNIQYFGAGTRLSVL.

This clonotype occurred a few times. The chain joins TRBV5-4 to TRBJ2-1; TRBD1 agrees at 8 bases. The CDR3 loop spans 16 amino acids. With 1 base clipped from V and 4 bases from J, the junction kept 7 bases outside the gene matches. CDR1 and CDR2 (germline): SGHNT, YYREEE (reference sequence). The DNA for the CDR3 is TGTGCCAGCAGCTTGAATCCGACAGGGGCATACAATGAGCAGTTCTTC. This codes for CASSLNPTGAYNEQFF.

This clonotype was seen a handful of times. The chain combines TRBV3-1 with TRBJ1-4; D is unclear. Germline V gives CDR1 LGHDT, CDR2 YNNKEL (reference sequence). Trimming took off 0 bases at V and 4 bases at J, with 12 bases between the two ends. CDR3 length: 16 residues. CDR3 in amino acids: CASSQEVDVGNEKLFF. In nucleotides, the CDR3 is TGTGCCAGCAGCCAAGAAGTGGACGTCGGTAATGAAAAACTGTTTTTT.

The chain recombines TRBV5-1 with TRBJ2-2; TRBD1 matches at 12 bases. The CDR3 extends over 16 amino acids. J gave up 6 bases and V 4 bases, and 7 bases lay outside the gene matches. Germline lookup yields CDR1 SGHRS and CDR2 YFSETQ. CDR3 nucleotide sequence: TGCGCCAGCAGCCCTGGGACAGGGGGCAAGGCCGGGGAGCTGTTTTTT. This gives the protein CASSPGTGGKAGELFF. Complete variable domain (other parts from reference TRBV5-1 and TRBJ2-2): KAGVTQTPRYLIKTRGQQVTLSCSPISGHRSVSWYQQTPGQGLQFLFEYFSETQRNKGNFPGRFSGRQFSNSRSEMNVSTLELGDSALYLCASSPGTGGKAGELFFGEGSRLTVL.

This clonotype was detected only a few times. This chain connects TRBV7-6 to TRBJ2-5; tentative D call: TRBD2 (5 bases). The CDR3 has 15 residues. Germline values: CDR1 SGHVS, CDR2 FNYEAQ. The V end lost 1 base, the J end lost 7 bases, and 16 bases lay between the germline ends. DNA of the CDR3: TGTGCCAGCAGCTTAGAGGACTCACCGGCGGTGACCCAGTACTTC. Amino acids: CASSLEDSPAVTQYF. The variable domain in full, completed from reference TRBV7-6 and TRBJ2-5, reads GAGVSQSPRYKVTKRGQDVALRCDPISGHVSLYWYRQALGQGPEFLTYFNYEAQQDKSGLPNDRFSAERPEGSISTLTIQRTEQRDSAMYRCASSLEDSPAVTQYFGPGTRLLVL.

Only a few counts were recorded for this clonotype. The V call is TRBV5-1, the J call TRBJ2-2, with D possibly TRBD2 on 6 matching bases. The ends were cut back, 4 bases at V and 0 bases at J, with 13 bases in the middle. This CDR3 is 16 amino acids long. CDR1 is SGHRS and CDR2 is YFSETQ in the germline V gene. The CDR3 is CASSLEGPPNTGELFF. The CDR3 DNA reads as TGCGCCAGCAGCCTGGAGGGGCCTCCGAACACCGGGGAGCTGTTTTTT.